These 25 T cell receptor beta chains were all obtained from the same sample, sequenced in a study of cytomegalovirus exposure and HLA in healthy donors. Primers included in the PCR were 60 Vbeta and 13 Jbeta primers. Some clones are missing from TCRdb's copy, which holds only in-frame ones; the method was immunoSEQ multiplex PCR. The sample has fewer than 200,000 clones; more than 80% are singletons. The specimen was PBMCs. These receptors all stem from a woman aged 18-29 years in good health and CMV-seronegative.

The chain recombines TRBV6-5 with TRBJ2-5; 7 nucleotides match TRBD2. The J call may be mistaken, given a closer DNA end match to TRBJ2-7. This CDR3 region has 14 residues. Germline-derived CDR1 and CDR2 are MNHEY and SVGAGI. The CDR3 DNA reads TGTGCCAGCAGTCAGCAGCGGGGCACCTACGAGCAGTACTTC. Translated, it gives CASSQQRGTYEQYF.

The V call is TRBV19, the J call TRBJ2-1; the match to TRBD2 covers 11 bases. Germline lookup yields CDR1 LNHDA and CDR2 SQIVND (reference sequence). The CDR3 length is 14 residues. V lost 6 bases and J lost 8; bases outside the gene matches: 6. As DNA, the CDR3 is TGTGCCAGTAGGAGACTAGCGGGAATTGATGAGCAGTTCTTC. Its translation is CASRRLAGIDEQFF.

The V gene is TRBV18, the J gene TRBJ2-7; TRBD1 matches 8 bases. J lost 2 bases, V lost 2 bases, and 8 bases had no gene match. The CDR3 is made up of 16 amino acids. Germline CDR1 is KGHSH and CDR2 is LQKENI. The CDR3 DNA reads as TGTGCCAGCTCACCAGCCGGACAGGGAGGAGCCTACGAGCAGTACTTC. Amino acid sequence: CASSPAGQGGAYEQYF.

The J gene is TRBJ2-7, the V gene TRBV12-5; 7 bases line up with TRBD1. CDR1 LGHNT and CDR2 FRNRAP come from the germline V gene. The V and J ends lost 0 bases and 4 bases, in that order; junction bases with no gene match: 6. CDR3 size: 15 residues. The CDR3 protein is CASGLVLDRMYEQYF. As DNA, the CDR3 is TGTGCTAGTGGTTTGGTACTGGACAGGATGTACGAGCAGTACTTC. Looking up the rest from reference TRBV12-5 and TRBJ2-7 gives the full variable domain: DARVTQTPRHKVTEMGQEVTMRCQPILGHNTVFWYRQTMMQGLELLAYFRNRAPLDDSGMPKDRFSAEMPDATLATLKIQPSEPRDSAVYFCASGLVLDRMYEQYFGPGTRLTVT.

The chain combines TRBV7-6 with TRBJ1-2; 7 positions match TRBD1. The V gene's germline CDR1 is SGHVS and CDR2 FNYEAQ. The junction had 2 bases not matched to a gene; V was cut back by 5 bases and J by 2 bases. The CDR3 contains 13 residues. The CDR3 here is CASSQQGNYGYTF. The CDR3 bases are TGTGCCAGCAGCCAACAGGGGAACTATGGCTACACCTTC.

This clone was found a few times. The chain links TRBV20-1 to TRBJ2-5; TRBD2 might be the D (5 bases). This CDR3 region has 11 residues. The V end lost 2 bases, the J end lost 11 bases, and 12 bases lay between the germline ends. The germline V gene encodes CDR1 DFQATT and CDR2 SNEGSKA (reference sequence). As DNA, the CDR3 is TGCAGTGCTAGACCCCTCGGGGTTCAGTACTTC. Its translation: CSARPLGVQYF.

The J gene is TRBJ2-7, the V gene TRBV6-1; D might be TRBD2 (6 bases). This CDR3 contains 14 residues. Between the trimmed V and J ends, which lost 6 bases and 3 bases, there was a span of 15 bases. Germline assignment: CDR1 MNHNS and CDR2 SASEGT. Written as DNA, the CDR3 is TGTGCCAGCAGCGCGAGGGGACTGATCTACGAGCAGTACTTC. Its protein is CASSARGLIYEQYF.

V is TRBV25-1 and J is TRBJ1-2; D uncertain. The V gene's germline CDR1 is MGHDK and CDR2 SYGVNS. The CDR3 consists of 14 residues. Deletions cut 1 base from V and 5 bases from J, with 11 bases between. The CDR3 region is CASSESEDAYGYTF. The CDR3 region has the DNA TGTGCCAGCAGTGAATCGGAGGACGCGTATGGCTACACCTTC.

The chain has TRBV5-6 and TRBJ1-2; D is undetermined. Germline lookup yields CDR1 SGHDT and CDR2 YYEEEE. Trimming cost V 2 bases and J 7 bases, with 6 bases left between them. The CDR3 consists of 11 residues. The CDR3 region is CASSFSGGYTF. The CDR3 bases are TGTGCCAGCAGCTTTTCAGGTGGCTACACCTTC.

This clone has only a few counts. This chain connects TRBV29-1 to TRBJ1-2, with D perhaps TRBD1 (5 bases). V lost 4 bases and J lost 7, with 13 bases in between. Germline V lookup: CDR1 SQVTM, CDR2 ANQGSEA. The CDR3 is made up of 12 amino acids. The chain's CDR3 is CSVGEGAPGYTF. CDR3 coding DNA: TGCAGCGTTGGGGAAGGGGCGCCTGGCTACACCTTC.

To note about this clone: The same CDR3 can be traced to other DNA sequences in this sample. V usage is TRBV7-9 and J usage is TRBJ2-7; 9 nucleotides line up with TRBD2. CDR1 is SEHNR, CDR2 FQNEAQ, per germline (reference sequence). This CDR3 comprises 13 residues. The V gene end was trimmed by 3 bases and the J gene end by 4 bases; junction bases not matched to a gene: 1. The CDR3 sequence is CASSFAGGYEQYF. The CDR3 bases are TGTGCCAGCAGCTTCGCGGGAGGGTACGAGCAGTACTTC.

The rearrangement uses TRBV7-2 and TRBJ2-5, with TRBD2 matching 14 bases. The CDR3 extends over 15 amino acids. Germline values: CDR1 SGHTA, CDR2 FQGNSA. The V segment lost 5 bases and the J segment 5 bases; nucleotides outside the gene matches: 4. The CDR3 nucleotides are TGTGCCAGCAGCCGGGGACTAGCGGGAGCCGAGACCCAGTACTTC. This encodes CASSRGLAGAETQYF.

The chain links TRBV28 to TRBJ2-7; 15 nucleotides match TRBD2. V shed 8 bases, J shed 3 bases, and the junction held 11 bases outside the gene matches. Germline V gives CDR1 MDHEN, CDR2 SYDVKM. This CDR3 has 17 residues. In nucleotides, the CDR3 is TGTGCCAGCGAAGTTTCGGGACTAGCGGGAGGCCACTACGAGCAGTACTTC. Its protein product is CASEVSGLAGGHYEQYF.

For the CDR3, the DNA is TGCGCCAGCAGCTTGGCTACAGATACGCAGTATTTT. Residues: CASSLATDTQYF. V gene TRBV5-1 combines with J gene TRBJ2-3; D is unresolved. V was trimmed by 0 bases and J by 3 bases, leaving 2 bases between them. From germline, CDR1 is SGHRS and CDR2 YFSETQ. The CDR3 contains 12 residues.

This chain joins TRBV28 and TRBJ2-7; 9 bases are shared with TRBD1. CDR1 and CDR2 (germline): MDHEN, SYDVKM. With 8 bases clipped from V and 0 bases from J, the junction kept 8 bases outside the gene matches. This CDR3 has 15 amino acids. CDR3 sequence reads: CASGKQGAPSYEQYF. Here the CDR3 DNA reads TGTGCCAGCGGGAAACAGGGGGCCCCCTCCTACGAGCAGTACTTC.

The rearrangement links TRBV7-9 to TRBJ2-7, with 9 nucleotides matching TRBD2. Unmatched junction bases numbered 9, after V lost 2 bases and J lost 7 bases. There are 15 residues in the CDR3. The V gene's germline CDR1 is SEHNR and CDR2 FQNEAQ (reference sequence). The CDR3 DNA is TGTGCCAGCAGCTTATCTGCGGGAGGGCGGGGAGAGCAGTACTTC. Protein product: CASSLSAGGRGEQYF. The entire variable domain, with the rest obtained from reference TRBV7-9 and TRBJ2-7, is as follows: DTGVSQNPRHKITKRGQNVTFRCDPISEHNRLYWYRQTLGQGPEFLTYFQNEAQLEKSRLLSDRFSAERPKGSFSTLEIQRTEQGDSAMYLCASSLSAGGRGEQYFGPGTRLTVT.

The chain joins TRBV2 to TRBJ2-7, with 9 bases that match TRBD1. The CDR3 runs to 14 residues. Germline V lookup: CDR1 SNHLY, CDR2 FYNNEI. The V and J ends lost 6 bases and 6 bases, in that order; junction bases with no gene match: 9. The CDR3 DNA sequence: TGTGCCAGCAGAGACCGGGACAGGGTCTCCGAGCAGTACTTC. Its translation: CASRDRDRVSEQYF. Complete variable domain (other parts from reference TRBV2 and TRBJ2-7): EPEVTQTPSHQVTQMGQEVILRCVPISNHLYFYWYRQILGQKVEFLVSFYNNEISEKSEIFDDQFSVERPDGSNFTLKIRSTKLEDSAMYFCASRDRDRVSEQYFGPGTRLTVT.

In this sample, this clone turned up a few times. The chain is built from TRBV18 and TRBJ2-7, with TRBD2 matching 7 bases. CDR1 KGHSH and CDR2 LQKENI come from the germline V gene. The V segment lost 3 bases and the J segment 7 bases; nucleotides outside the gene matches: 12. This CDR3 region has 15 residues. CDR3 residues: CASSPGLAVLGEQYF. The CDR3 DNA reads TGTGCCAGCTCACCGGGCCTAGCGGTCTTAGGGGAGCAGTACTTC.

V usage is TRBV19 and J usage is TRBJ1-3; 8 bases fit TRBD1. The germline V gene encodes CDR1 LNHDA and CDR2 SQIVND (reference sequence). V gave up 6 bases and J gave up 0 bases; unmatched junction bases: 1. The CDR3 has 14 amino acids. The CDR3 region is CASRTGGSGNTIYF. In nucleotides, the CDR3 is TGTGCCAGTAGAACAGGGGGCTCTGGAAACACCATATATTTT.

The chain joins TRBV19 to TRBJ2-1, with TRBD2 matching 8 bases. This CDR3 contains 15 residues. The ends lost 6 bases at V and 8 bases at J; junction bases unmatched: 12. CDR1 is LNHDA and CDR2 is SQIVND in the germline V gene (reference sequence). The CDR3 loop reads CASSTGTRYFDEQFF. The CDR3 DNA is TGTGCCAGTAGCACCGGGACTAGATATTTTGATGAGCAGTTCTTC.

The rearrangement joins TRBV29-1 to TRBJ2-1; 8 nucleotides align to TRBD2. The CDR3 runs to 13 residues. Per the germline V gene, CDR1 is SQVTM and CDR2 is ANQGSEA. The junction had 7 bases not matched to a gene; V was cut back by 6 bases and J by 6 bases. The CDR3 loop reads CSVRTAGGNEQFF. The DNA of the CDR3 is TGCAGCGTCAGGACGGCGGGGGGCAATGAGCAGTTCTTC.

V gene TRBV11-2 combines with J gene TRBJ1-1, with 7 positions matching TRBD1. CDR1 is SGHAT and CDR2 is FQNNGV in the germline V gene. With V trimmed by 5 bases and J by 1 base, 10 bases remained unmatched. CDR3 length: 16 residues. The CDR3 sequence: CASSADRALPNTEAFF. CDR3 DNA sequence: TGTGCCAGCAGCGCCGACAGGGCGCTCCCGAACACTGAAGCTTTCTTT.

The genes are TRBV6-5 and TRBJ1-4; the D gene is possibly TRBD1 (5 bases). There are 14 residues in the CDR3. In germline, CDR1 is MNHEY, CDR2 SVGAGI. The V end lost 4 bases, the J end lost 10 bases, and 16 bases lay between the germline ends. This CDR3 reads CASSLDTQVGKLFF. For the CDR3, the DNA is TGTGCCAGCAGTTTGGACACTCAAGTCGGAAAACTGTTTTTT.

This sequence joins TRBV15 and TRBJ2-7; TRBD1 matches 7 bases. V gave up 5 bases and J gave up 0 bases; unmatched junction bases: 1. The CDR3 length is 13 residues. Germline V gene data show CDR1 as LNHNV and CDR2 as YYDKDF (reference sequence). CDR3 nucleotides: TGTGCCACCAGCGGGGACAGCTCCTACGAGCAGTACTTC. Protein: CATSGDSSYEQYF.

This clone has only one observation. The V call is TRBV6-1, the J call TRBJ2-5, with D possibly TRBD2 on 6 matching bases. CDR3 size: 14 residues. Trimming pared 5 bases from V and 1 base from J, leaving 11 bases between. CDR1 is MNHNS, CDR2 SASEGT, per germline. The DNA of the CDR3 is TGTGCCAGCAGTAGCGGGTCGGGCCAAGAGACCCAGTACTTC. It codes for CASSSGSGQETQYF.